This T cell receptor (beta chain) derives from a study of type 1 regulatory T cells. Across the study: This in vitro CD4 product, T-allo10, is enriched for Tr1 cells and alloantigen-specific.

There are 13 residues in the CDR3. Trimming removed 8 bases from V and 4 bases from J, with 11 bases in between. Germline assignment: CDR1 SNHLY and CDR2 FYNNEI. Of note for this clonotype: Its antigen remains unidentified. Just one base apart from a much larger clone, this may be a read error.

TCRdb reanalysed the reads using MiXCR and keeps one entry per CDR3 protein. The sample lists fewer than 25,000 distinct CDR3 sequences, roughly 45% occurring once. The rearrangement joins TRBV2 to TRBJ2-2; the D is unclear. Sequencing was performed on cultured T cells, either the whole culture or a sorted T cell fraction (not recorded which). This receptor was obtained from a human donor in good health. The CDR3, as DNA: TGTGCCAGCGGAGAGAAGAGCACCGGGGAGCTGTTTTTT. Protein: CASGEKSTGELFF.